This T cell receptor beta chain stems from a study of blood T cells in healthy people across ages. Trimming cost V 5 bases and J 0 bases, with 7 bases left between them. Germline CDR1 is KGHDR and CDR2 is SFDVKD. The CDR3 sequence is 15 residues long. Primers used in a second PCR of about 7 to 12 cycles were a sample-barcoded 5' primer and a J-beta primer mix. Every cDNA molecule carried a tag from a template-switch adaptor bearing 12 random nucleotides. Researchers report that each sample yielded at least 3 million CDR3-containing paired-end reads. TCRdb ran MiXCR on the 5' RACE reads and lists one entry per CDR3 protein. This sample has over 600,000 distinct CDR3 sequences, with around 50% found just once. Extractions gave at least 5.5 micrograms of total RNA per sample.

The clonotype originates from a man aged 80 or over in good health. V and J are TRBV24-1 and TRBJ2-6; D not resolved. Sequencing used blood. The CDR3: CATSGMHSGANVLTF. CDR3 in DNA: TGTGCCACCAGTGGAATGCACTCTGGGGCCAACGTCCTGACTTTC.